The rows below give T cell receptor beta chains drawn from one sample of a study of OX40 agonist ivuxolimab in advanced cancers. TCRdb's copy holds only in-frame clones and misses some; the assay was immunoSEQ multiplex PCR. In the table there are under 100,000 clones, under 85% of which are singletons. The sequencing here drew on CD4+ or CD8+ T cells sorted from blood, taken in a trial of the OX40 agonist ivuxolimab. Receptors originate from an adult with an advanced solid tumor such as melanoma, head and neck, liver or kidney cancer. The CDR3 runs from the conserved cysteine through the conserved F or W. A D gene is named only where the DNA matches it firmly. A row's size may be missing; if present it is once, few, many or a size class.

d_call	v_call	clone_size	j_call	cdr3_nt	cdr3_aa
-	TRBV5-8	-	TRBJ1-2	TGTGCCAGCAGCTTGGAGTTCCGGGGGGCCGGGGGCTACACCTTC	CASSLEFRGAGGYTF
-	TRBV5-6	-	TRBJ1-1	TGTGCCCCGGGGGGTTCAAACACTGAAGCTTTCTTT	CAPGGSNTEAFF
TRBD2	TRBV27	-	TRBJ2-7	TGTGCCAGCAGTTCCCTGAGGACTAGCGGGGGCAGGGGACCGGACGAGCAGTACTTC	CASSSLRTSGGRGPDEQYF
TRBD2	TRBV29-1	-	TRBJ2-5	TGCAGCGTTGAAGATACTAGCGGGGAGCTACAGTACTTC	CSVEDTSGELQYF
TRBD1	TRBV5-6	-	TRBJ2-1	TGTGCCAGCAGCCCAGATGACAGGGTGAATGAGCAGTTCTTC	CASSPDDRVNEQFF
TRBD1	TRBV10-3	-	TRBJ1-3	TGTGCCATCAGTGAGTCGTACAGGGGGACAGCCTCTGGAAACACCATATATTTT	CAISESYRGTASGNTIYF
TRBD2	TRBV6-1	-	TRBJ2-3	TGTGCCAGCTCTCGACTAGCGGGGGGCACAGATACGCAGTATTTT	CASSRLAGGTDTQYF
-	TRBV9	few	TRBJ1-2	TGTGCCAGCAGTCGTAGTAGCCTCTGGGATGGCTACACCTTC	CASSRSSLWDGYTF
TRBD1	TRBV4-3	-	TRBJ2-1	TGCGCCAGCAGCCAAGACTCCAGGGGGAACTCCTACAATGAGCAGTTCTTC	CASSQDSRGNSYNEQFF
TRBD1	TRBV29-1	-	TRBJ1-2	TGCAGCGTTGAGGGACAGGGGTATGGCTACACCTTC	CSVEGQGYGYTF
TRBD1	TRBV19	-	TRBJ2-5	TGTGCCAGTAGTTCGCAGGGGGCTCAAGAGACCCAGTACTTC	CASSSQGAQETQYF
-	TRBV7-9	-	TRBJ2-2	TGTGCCAGCAGCTTAATTCAGGGATCCACCGGGGAGCTGTTTTTT	CASSLIQGSTGELFF
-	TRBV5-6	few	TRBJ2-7	TGTGCCAGCAGCTTTCCAGGAGGAGACTACGAGCAGTACTTC	CASSFPGGDYEQYF
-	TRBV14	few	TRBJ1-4	TGTGCCAGCAGCCAAGGGACAGCAGGACTGTTTTTT	CASSQGTAGLFF
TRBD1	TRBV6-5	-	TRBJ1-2	TGTGCCAGCAGTTACCAGGACAGGTTCTATAGCTACACCTTC	CASSYQDRFYSYTF
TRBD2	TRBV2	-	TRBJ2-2	TGTGCCAGCAGTGTTTCGGGGGGGCACACCGGGGAGCTGTTTTTT	CASSVSGGHTGELFF
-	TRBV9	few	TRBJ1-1	TGTGCCAGCAGCGTAGAAACCTCCGGCGGAGCTTTCTTT	CASSVETSGGAFF
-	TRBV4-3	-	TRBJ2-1	TGCGCCAGCAGCCTACAGTCACACTCCTACAATGAGCAGTTCTTC	CASSLQSHSYNEQFF
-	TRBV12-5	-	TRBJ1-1	TGTGCTAGTGGTAGGGGGACTGAAGCTTTCTTT	CASGRGTEAFF
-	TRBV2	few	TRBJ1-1	TGTGCCAGCAGGATTCGGTTAGCTTTCTTT	CASRIRLAFF
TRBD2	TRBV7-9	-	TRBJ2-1	TGTGCCAGCAGCCCTACTAGCGGGGGGCGAGGGTCCTACAATGAGCAGTTCTTC	CASSPTSGGRGSYNEQFF
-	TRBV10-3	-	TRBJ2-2	TGTGCCATCAGTGAGTCTCTACCCTCGAACACCGGGGAGCTGTTTTTT	CAISESLPSNTGELFF
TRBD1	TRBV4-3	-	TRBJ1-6	TGCGCCAGCAGCCAAGATGAGGCCGGGACAGAAGATAATTCACCCCTCCACTTT	CASSQDEAGTEDNSPLHF
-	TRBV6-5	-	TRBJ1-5	TGTGCCAGCAGTTCCGGGACACCGAATCAGCCCCAGCATTTT	CASSSGTPNQPQHF
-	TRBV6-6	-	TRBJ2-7	TGTGCCAGCAGTTTCTCGTCTTACGAGCAGTACTTC	CASSFSSYEQYF
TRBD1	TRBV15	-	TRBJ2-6	TGTGCCACCAGCAGAGAAGGTAGGGGGCTACTTCACTCTGGGGCCAACGTCCTGACTTTC	CATSREGRGLLHSGANVLTF
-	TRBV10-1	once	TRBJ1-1	TGCGCCAGCAGTGAGGGGGCGCTTAACACTGAAGCTTTCTTT	CASSEGALNTEAFF
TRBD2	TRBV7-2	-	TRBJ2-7	TGTGCCAGCAGCACGAGCGGGGCCTACGAGCAGTACTTC	CASSTSGAYEQYF
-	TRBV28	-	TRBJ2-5	TGTGCCAGCAGGCGCCCGGCGGAAACCCAGTACTTC	CASRRPAETQYF
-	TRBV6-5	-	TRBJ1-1	TGTGCCAGCAGTTACTCTTGGGATTCAAACACTGAAGCTTTCTTT	CASSYSWDSNTEAFF
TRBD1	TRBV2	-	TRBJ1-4	TGTGCCAGCTGTTATAACACGCCGGACAGGGCTTGTGAAAAACTGTTTTTT	CASCYNTPDRACEKLFF
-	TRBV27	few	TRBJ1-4	TGTGCCAGCAGTTTCAACAGAGCAACTAATGAAAAACTGTTTTTT	CASSFNRATNEKLFF
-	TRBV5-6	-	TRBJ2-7	TGTGCCAGCAGCTCGGACGTCCTCTACGAGCAGTACTTC	CASSSDVLYEQYF
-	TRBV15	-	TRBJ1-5	TGTGCCACCAGCAGAGAGGAGGGCAGCTTCAATCAGCCCCAGCATTTT	CATSREEGSFNQPQHF
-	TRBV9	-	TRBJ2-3	TGTGCCAGCAGCGCGGGATCTCATACGCAGTATTTT	CASSAGSHTQYF
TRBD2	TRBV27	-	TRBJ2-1	TGTGCCAGCAGTTCCCGACTAGCGGGGGGTAGCTCCTACAATGAGCAGTTCTTC	CASSSRLAGGSSYNEQFF
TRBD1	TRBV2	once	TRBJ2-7	TGTGCCAGCAACCCCTGGGACAGGGCAACCTACGAGCAGTACTTC	CASNPWDRATYEQYF
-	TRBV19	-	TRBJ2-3	TGTGCCAGTAGTATGGTGGCCCTGGGGCCAGATACGCAGTATTTT	CASSMVALGPDTQYF
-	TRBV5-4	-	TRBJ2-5	TGTGCCAGCAGCGTGGGACGGGTACAAGAGACCCAGTACTTC	CASSVGRVQETQYF
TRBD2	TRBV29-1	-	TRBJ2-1	TGCAGCGGATTTTTATGGGTGCTAGCGGGGGGGCAAGCTGAGCAGTTCTTC	CSGFLWVLAGGQAEQFF
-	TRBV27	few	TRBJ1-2	TGTGCCAGCAGTTTAGGGGGATCCAGTGGCTACACCTTC	CASSLGGSSGYTF
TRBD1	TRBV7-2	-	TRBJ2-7	TGTGCCAGCAGCCTAAGACAGGGCGTTCGGTCCGAGCAGTACTTC	CASSLRQGVRSEQYF
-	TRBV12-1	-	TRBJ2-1	TGTGCCAGCAGCCCCGGGTCCAGCCTAACTACAAGTGAGCAGTTCTTC	CASSPGSSLTTSEQFF
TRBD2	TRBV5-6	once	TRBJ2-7	TGTGCCAGCAGACGTGAAGCGGGGGAACGGCTCGAGCAGTACTTC	CASRREAGERLEQYF
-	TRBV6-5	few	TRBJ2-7	TGTGCCAGCAGTACTACGGCCGAGCAGTACTTC	CASSTTAEQYF
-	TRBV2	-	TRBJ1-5	TGTGCCAGCAGTGAAGAAGATAGGGTGGCCCAGCCCCAGCATTTT	CASSEEDRVAQPQHF